This T cell receptor (beta chain) was found in a study of T cells in Graves' hyperthyroidism and ophthalmopathy. Study results and limitations: Ophthalmopathy was separated from stable hyperthyroidism by a 13 V-J model.

This CDR3 is built from 11 residues. V dropped 4 bases and J dropped 4 bases, with 7 bases sitting between them. The germline V gene encodes CDR1 GTSNPN and CDR2 SVGIG (reference sequence). Not enrolled were patients with uncontrolled infection, other autoimmune disease, pregnancy or lactation. This clonotype was counted many times. Its antigen is still unknown. Amplification targeted TCR beta CDR3 regions from RNA transcripts. TCR CDR3 underwent first-round RT-PCR with the HTBI primer set. TCRdb analysed the multiplex PCR reads with MiXCR anew, one entry per CDR3 protein. This table has some 270,000 distinct CDR3 sequences, approximately 12% appearing once.

Sequencing was performed on blood. This chain links TRBV30 with TRBJ1-2; no firm D call. The clonotype comes from a woman in her twenties or thirties with Graves' hyperthyroidism that later progressed to Graves' ophthalmopathy. The CDR3 nucleotides are TGTGCCTGGAATGCACGCTATGGCTACACCTTC. Residues: CAWNARYGYTF.